The clone carrying this TCR beta chain was recorded at least ten times. Its specificity is not known. Both iRepertoire HTBI primers and Arm-PCR of CDR3 regions were used to build the TCR beta libraries. Original handling: Identified across the samples were 55 to 75 TRBV segments and around 14 TRBJ segments. TCRdb fed the multiplex PCR reads into MiXCR, producing one record per CDR3 protein. These V and J calls are TCRdb output, not the study's own analysis. The table records about half a million distinct CDR3 sequences, approximately 22% of them present only once. V was trimmed by 4 bases and J by 6 bases, leaving 22 bases between them. Looked up from germline, CDR1 is DFQATT and CDR2 is SNEGSKA (reference sequence). The CDR3 sequence is 15 residues long. The data stem from a study of regulatory T cells in long-lasting Graves disease. Whole-study context: Patients met the persistent Graves' disease definition after over 5 years of antithyroid drugs with positive TSH receptor antibodies. The study, taken as a whole, reports: A reduction in accuracy may have resulted from the small sample size.

The time point here: persistent/refractory GD, antithyroid drugs over 5 years with positive TRAb. TCR sequences were obtained from RNA taken from PBMCs. It was by American Thyroid Association guidelines that Graves' disease was diagnosed. The sequences come from peripheral blood mononuclear cells (PBMCs), collected when the disease was refractory, from a patient treated with antithyroid drugs. The rearrangement links TRBV20-1 to TRBJ2-7; D call uncertain. The TCR comes from a female donor with Graves disease. The CDR3 DNA is TGCAGTGCTACCTTATACAGCCCATCCGTCGTCGAGCAGTACTTC. Translated, it gives CSATLYSPSVVEQYF.